This is a list of T cell receptor beta chains from one sample in a study of blood T cell repertoires in COVID-19. TCRdb keeps only in-frame clones here, not all; method: immunoSEQ multiplex PCR. This repertoire shows about 170,000 clones, more than 70% found once; its top ten account for 5.5% to 7%. Material: peripheral blood. Every receptor here comes from a man in his forties or fifties with active or convalescent COVID-19. CDR3s include the opening cysteine and the closing phenylalanine or tryptophan. Fields, in order: V gene, J gene, D gene, CDR3 protein. A D gene is named only where the DNA matches it firmly.

v_gene: TRBV11-1
j_gene: TRBJ2-1
d_gene: TRBD2
CDR3aa: CASSLARDYSYNEQFF

v_gene: TRBV9
j_gene: TRBJ1-6
d_gene: NA
CDR3aa: CASSEYDRSYNSPLHF

v_gene: TRBV7-2
j_gene: TRBJ1-5
d_gene: NA
CDR3aa: CASSLVGRANQPQHF

v_gene: TRBV29-1
j_gene: TRBJ1-2
d_gene: NA
CDR3aa: CSVSGIADYGYTF

v_gene: TRBV24-1
j_gene: TRBJ1-5
d_gene: TRBD1
CDR3aa: CATGQGKSQPQHF

v_gene: TRBV7-2
j_gene: TRBJ1-2
d_gene: NA
CDR3aa: CASSSRGAFGGGYTF

v_gene: TRBV19
j_gene: TRBJ2-2
d_gene: NA
CDR3aa: CASSFRGGTGELFF

v_gene: TRBV3-1/TRBV3-2
j_gene: TRBJ2-2
d_gene: TRBD1
CDR3aa: CASNTGQGYGELFF

v_gene: TRBV7-9
j_gene: TRBJ1-4
d_gene: TRBD1
CDR3aa: CASSLGATGINEKLFF

v_gene: TRBV5-1
j_gene: TRBJ1-5
d_gene: NA
CDR3aa: CASSLEANQPQHF

v_gene: TRBV28
j_gene: TRBJ1-2
d_gene: TRBD1
CDR3aa: CASRIQGAEYGYTF

v_gene: TRBV29-1
j_gene: TRBJ1-1
d_gene: NA
CDR3aa: CSVEQGNTEAFF

v_gene: TRBV24-1
j_gene: TRBJ2-7
d_gene: NA
CDR3aa: CATSDSSVYTYEQYF

v_gene: TRBV7-2
j_gene: TRBJ1-2
d_gene: TRBD1
CDR3aa: CASSTPGNRGSYGYTF

v_gene: TRBV10-3
j_gene: TRBJ2-1
d_gene: TRBD1
CDR3aa: CAVRPGTGLNNEQFF

v_gene: TRBV20-1
j_gene: TRBJ1-2
d_gene: NA
CDR3aa: CSASLGLGGYTF

v_gene: TRBV7-9
j_gene: TRBJ1-4
d_gene: TRBD1
CDR3aa: CASSPRQGNDEKLFF

v_gene: TRBV21-1
j_gene: TRBJ2-1
d_gene: NA
CDR3aa: CASSNPRQGAYNEQFF

v_gene: TRBV24-1
j_gene: TRBJ1-6
d_gene: TRBD1
CDR3aa: CATRMTGGRIVSNSPLHF

v_gene: TRBV25-1
j_gene: TRBJ2-7
d_gene: NA
CDR3aa: CASSELVSGERAYEQYF

v_gene: TRBV6-4
j_gene: TRBJ2-2
d_gene: NA
CDR3aa: CASSDARYTGELFF

v_gene: TRBV9
j_gene: TRBJ2-2
d_gene: TRBD2
CDR3aa: CASSVGLAGNTGELFF

v_gene: TRBV7-9
j_gene: TRBJ1-1
d_gene: TRBD1
CDR3aa: CASSLTGTVEAFF

v_gene: TRBV2
j_gene: TRBJ2-1
d_gene: TRBD2
CDR3aa: CASSELAGSSYNEQFF

v_gene: TRBV5-4
j_gene: TRBJ2-7
d_gene: TRBD2
CDR3aa: CASSSGLAGDEQYF

v_gene: TRBV25-1
j_gene: TRBJ2-7
d_gene: NA
CDR3aa: CASQQTGTYEQYF